Listed below are T cell receptor beta chains from one sample, sequenced in a study of blood T cell repertoires in COVID-19. TCRdb keeps only in-frame clones here, not all; method: immunoSEQ multiplex PCR. The table has 250,000 to 300,000 clones, 88% seen once; the top ten hold roughly 0.8%. The sequenced sample consisted of peripheral blood. The receptors here all came from a woman in her twenties or thirties with acute or convalescent COVID-19. The CDR3 runs from the conserved cysteine through the conserved F or W. Each record gives: J gene, V gene, CDR3 protein.

>TRBJ2-3|TRBV30
CAWIGSGNTQYF
>TRBJ1-2|TRBV7-2
CASSLRGASGYTF
>TRBJ2-3|TRBV6-2/TRBV6-3
CASSYDRGQDTQYF
>TRBJ2-3|TRBV7-3
CASSKAGGSTDTQYF
>TRBJ1-6|TRBV7-9
CASSFPGQGNSPLHF
>TRBJ1-1|TRBV6-6
CASSQTGVPEAFF
>TRBJ2-7|TRBV13
CASSSRQGSSYEQYF
>TRBJ1-2|TRBV20-1
CSASNQGGYGYTF
>TRBJ1-5|TRBV27
CASSSMQGQPQHF
>TRBJ2-1|TRBV6-5
CASRILAGGRNEQFF
>TRBJ2-7|TRBV19
CASSISGFEQYF
>TRBJ2-7|TRBV10-3
CAIRDSPGDEQYF
>TRBJ1-2|TRBV6-5
CASTRAVANYGYTF
>TRBJ2-3|TRBV15
CATSMTGGRADTQYF
>TRBJ1-2|TRBV12-3/TRBV12-4
CASRTGGSGYTF
>TRBJ2-5|TRBV5-1
CASSLETGLQETQYF
>TRBJ1-5|TRBV9
CASSTSGGNQPQHF
>TRBJ1-5|TRBV30
CAWSESRGNQPQHF
>TRBJ2-2|TRBV10-3
CAISRTGVTGELFF
>TRBJ1-5|TRBV10-3
CAISEGGGSNQPQHF
>TRBJ1-6|TRBV9
CASSLKGDSPLHF
>TRBJ1-5|TRBV18
CASSTGGTQNQPQHF
>TRBJ2-7|TRBV9
CASSAASRDRISYEQYF
>TRBJ2-2|TRBV6-1
CASSELGHANTGELFF
>TRBJ2-2|TRBV19
CASSMVGVRTGELFF
>TRBJ2-1|TRBV7-2
CASSLAVRVYNEQFF
>TRBJ2-1|TRBV19
CASSKGLAGASLNEQFF
>TRBJ2-4|TRBV3-1/TRBV3-2
CASSQARVPVNIQYF
>TRBJ2-2|TRBV10-1
CASSERGLETGELFF
>TRBJ2-1|TRBV10-3
CAISPGLAHEQFF
>TRBJ2-7|TRBV23-1
CASSQCRPGLAYEQYF
>TRBJ2-1|TRBV13
CASSTTRPGGVEQFF
>TRBJ2-5|TRBV15
CATSKGLQETQYF
>TRBJ2-5|TRBV25-1
CASTEPAGEEETQYF
>TRBJ2-3|TRBV3-1/TRBV3-2
CASSQSAGSTDTQYF